The 24 T cell receptor beta chains reported below all come from one sample, sequenced in a study of T cell changes during pregnancy in multiple sclerosis. Sequenced by immunoSEQ multiplex PCR; TCRdb stores in-frame clones only, minus some. This table holds about 87,000 clones, just over 90% found once. This specimen consisted of peripheral blood, obtained in the third trimester of pregnancy. Source of these receptors: a female donor in good health, enrolled as a control in a pregnancy study.

This chain links TRBV30 with TRBJ2-7; D gene uncertain. The germline CDR1 and CDR2 sequences are GTSNPN and SVGIG (reference sequence). The V gene lost 7 bases and the J gene lost 2 bases, with 15 bases spanning the gap. The CDR3 has 13 amino acids. This CDR3 reads CAFCEAGPYEQYF. DNA for the CDR3: TGTGCCTTCTGTGAGGCCGGTCCCTACGAGCAGTACTTC.

The gene calls are TRBV29-1 and TRBJ1-1, with D possibly matching TRBD1 (5 bases). The ends were cut back, 4 bases at V and 0 bases at J, with 24 bases in the middle. Looked up from germline, CDR1 is SQVTM and CDR2 is ANQGSEA. This CDR3 is 18 amino acids long. CDR3 coding DNA: TGCAGCGTTGTCGCAGGGTTACGGGGGAAAGTCATGAACACTGAAGCTTTCTTT. The encoded protein is CSVVAGLRGKVMNTEAFF.

This sequence joins TRBV27 and TRBJ2-5, with D unclear. Trimming cost V 0 bases and J 5 bases, with 13 bases left between them. The CDR3 covers 15 residues. The germline gives CDR1 MNHEY, CDR2 SMNVEV (reference sequence). CDR3 sequence (DNA): TGTGCCAGCAGTTTATCGGCGGCGGTCATGGAGACCCAGTACTTC. Amino acid sequence: CASSLSAAVMETQYF.

The chain uses TRBV6-4 and TRBJ1-1; TRBD1 matches at 12 bases. Germline assignment: CDR1 MRHNA and CDR2 SNTAGT. The CDR3 has 16 residues. J gave up 1 base and V 6 bases, and 6 bases lay outside the gene matches. The CDR3 DNA reads TGTGCCAGCAGAGGGACAGGGGGCCCGAAGAACACTGAAGCTTTCTTT. This gives the protein CASRGTGGPKNTEAFF.

The rearrangement uses TRBV28 and TRBJ2-1; 7 nucleotides align to TRBD1. V was clipped by 7 bases and J by 7 bases; unmatched bases: 19. In germline, CDR1 is MDHEN, CDR2 SYDVKM. The CDR3 runs 17 residues. CDR3 in DNA: TGTGCCAGCACCCCAAGTCCTTTTGTGACAGGGTGGAATGAGCAGTTCTTC. This sequence encodes CASTPSPFVTGWNEQFF.

The chain is built from TRBV30 and TRBJ2-1; 14 bases match TRBD2. Trimming cost V 3 bases and J 10 bases; bases outside gene matches: 5. The CDR3 totals 14 residues. The germline gives CDR1 GTSNPN, CDR2 SVGIG (reference sequence). CDR3 in DNA: TGTGCCTGGAGCGGACTAGCGGGAGGTGGGGAGCAGTTCTTC. Residues: CAWSGLAGGGEQFF.

The chain uses TRBV6-5 and TRBJ2-7; maybe TRBD1 (5 bases). The germline gives CDR1 MNHEY, CDR2 SVGAGI. V shed 6 bases and J shed 1 base, with 16 bases lying between them. The CDR3 sequence is 15 residues long. The CDR3: CASRSMGRHSYEQYF. CDR3 sequence (DNA): TGTGCCAGCAGAAGCATGGGGCGCCATTCCTACGAGCAGTACTTC.

V usage is TRBV7-9 and J usage is TRBJ2-1, with 11 bases matching TRBD2. The germline gives CDR1 SEHNR, CDR2 FQNEAQ (reference sequence). The ends lost 5 bases at V and 5 bases at J; junction bases unmatched: 11. The CDR3 has 17 residues. The CDR3 DNA sequence: TGTGCCAGCAGCGGACAGCCTGGGACTAGCGGCAACAATGAGCAGTTCTTC. Protein: CASSGQPGTSGNNEQFF. The whole variable domain, filled in from reference TRBV7-9 and TRBJ2-1, reads DTGVSQNPRHKITKRGQNVTFRCDPISEHNRLYWYRQTLGQGPEFLTYFQNEAQLEKSRLLSDRFSAERPKGSFSTLEIQRTEQGDSAMYLCASSGQPGTSGNNEQFFGPGTRLTVL.

The rearrangement uses TRBV30 and TRBJ1-1; D perhaps matches TRBD1 (6 bases). The CDR3 is 13 amino acids. CDR1 and CDR2 from the germline V gene are GTSNPN and SVGIG (reference sequence). Trimming left V 1 base short and J 4 bases short, with 10 bases between. CDR3 bases: TGTGCCTGGAGTGCAGCAGGGGTCACTGAAGCTTTCTTT. It specifies CAWSAAGVTEAFF.

The chain has TRBV15 and TRBJ2-7, with 10 bases identical to TRBD2. This CDR3 is built from 14 residues. V was pared by 2 bases and J by 5 bases, with 3 bases of the junction left unmatched. Germline CDR1 and CDR2: LNHNV and YYDKDF (reference sequence). CDR3 sequence reads: CATSRLAGADEQYF. The CDR3 DNA reads TGTGCCACCAGCAGACTAGCGGGAGCCGACGAGCAGTACTTC. Based on the CDR3 plus reference TRBV15 and TRBJ2-7, the full variable domain is DAMVIQNPRYQVTQFGKPVTLSCSQTLNHNVMYWYQQKSSQAPKLLFHYYDKDFNNEADTPDNFQSRRPNTSFCFLDIRSPGLGDTAMYLCATSRLAGADEQYFGPGTRLTVT.

The gene calls are TRBV4-2 and TRBJ2-5, with 9 bases lining up with TRBD2. The J segment lost 2 bases and the V segment lost 0 bases, leaving 7 bases of the junction unmatched. The germline gives CDR1 LGHNA, CDR2 YNFKEQ. CDR3 size: 17 residues. The CDR3 loop reads CASSQEGASGNQETQYF. For the CDR3, the DNA is TGTGCCAGCAGCCAAGAGGGGGCTAGCGGGAATCAAGAGACCCAGTACTTC.

DNA of the CDR3: TGCAGCACCCACGGGACTAGCAACACCGGGGAGCTGTTTTTT. Its translation is CSTHGTSNTGELFF. The chain employs TRBV29-1 and TRBJ2-2; 9 bases fit TRBD2. The CDR3 consists of 14 residues. V trimming: 8 bases; J trimming: 2 bases; junction bases outside the gene matches: 6. In germline, CDR1 is SQVTM, CDR2 ANQGSEA.

The gene calls are TRBV5-1 and TRBJ1-1; D might be TRBD1 (6 bases). The germline V and J ends were trimmed by 0 bases and 4 bases, with 10 bases remaining between them. The CDR3 totals 14 residues. CDR1 is SGHRS and CDR2 is YFSETQ in the germline V gene. The CDR3 sequence: CASSLVAGATEAFF. Written as DNA, the CDR3 is TGCGCCAGCAGCTTGGTGGCAGGGGCCACTGAAGCTTTCTTT.

This clone was recorded only once. The rearrangement joins TRBV28 to TRBJ1-4; 11 nucleotides align to TRBD1. The CDR3 runs 15 residues. V was clipped by 5 bases and J by 4 bases; unmatched bases: 3. The germline V gene has CDR1 MDHEN and CDR2 SYDVKM. The CDR3 sequence is CASSPGTGGNEKLFF. As DNA, the CDR3 is TGTGCCAGCAGTCCAGGGACAGGGGGTAATGAAAAACTGTTTTTT.

This clone occurred a few times. The rearrangement joins TRBV6-5 to TRBJ2-7, with TRBD1 matching 7 bases. Germline V gene lookup returns CDR1 MNHEY and CDR2 SVGAGI. This CDR3 region has 14 residues. V shed 5 bases and J 4 bases; nucleotides not matched to a gene: 8. This chain's CDR3 is CASSPDRVKYEQYF. In DNA form, the CDR3 reads TGTGCCAGCAGTCCCGACAGGGTAAAGTACGAGCAGTACTTC.

This sequence joins TRBV27 and TRBJ2-7, with 10 nucleotides matching TRBD2. V trimming: 2 bases; J trimming: 4 bases; junction bases outside the gene matches: 8. CDR3 size: 16 residues. Germline CDR1 is MNHEY and CDR2 is SMNVEV (reference sequence). In nucleotides, the CDR3 is TGTGCCAGCAGTTTAAGGCTAGCGGGAGTTAATTACGAGCAGTACTTC. It yields the protein CASSLRLAGVNYEQYF.

The chain links TRBV5-1 to TRBJ2-7, with 7 bases identical to TRBD2. This CDR3 has 15 amino acids. V trimming: 1 base; J trimming: 3 bases; junction bases outside the gene matches: 7. Germline values: CDR1 SGHRS, CDR2 YFSETQ. CDR3 protein: CASSLTAGGGYEQYF. In DNA, the CDR3 is TGCGCCAGCAGCTTGACGGCAGGCGGGGGCTACGAGCAGTACTTC.

V and J are TRBV28 and TRBJ2-7, with a possible D match to TRBD1 (5 bases). V lost 2 bases and J lost 2, with 10 bases in between. CDR3 size: 14 residues. From germline, CDR1 is MDHEN and CDR2 SYDVKM. The CDR3: CASSLPSTAYEQYF. The CDR3 nucleotides read TGTGCCAGCAGTTTACCTTCGACAGCCTACGAGCAGTACTTC.

V is TRBV5-1 and J is TRBJ2-1, with 7 positions matching TRBD2. There are 15 residues in the CDR3. With V trimmed by 0 bases and J by 5 bases, 5 bases remained unmatched. Germline V gives CDR1 SGHRS, CDR2 YFSETQ. The CDR3: CASSLAGGSHNEQFF. The CDR3 DNA reads as TGCGCCAGCAGCTTGGCCGGGGGGTCCCACAATGAGCAGTTCTTC.

The chain combines TRBV28 with TRBJ2-2; 7 positions match TRBD2. The germline gives CDR1 MDHEN, CDR2 SYDVKM. The CDR3 is 16 amino acids. The V and J ends lost 7 bases and 1 base, in that order; junction bases with no gene match: 9. The CDR3 DNA reads TGTGCCAGCAATAGACAGCGGGACCTGAACACCGGGGAGCTGTTTTTT. Translated: CASNRQRDLNTGELFF.

The chain employs TRBV13 and TRBJ2-3, with 7 nucleotides matching TRBD1. Germline assignment: CDR1 PRHDT and CDR2 FYEKMQ (reference sequence). V lost 1 base and J lost 4; bases outside the gene matches: 2. The CDR3 consists of 14 residues. CDR3 loop: CASSLVQGADTQYF. The CDR3 coding sequence is TGTGCCAGCAGCTTAGTGCAGGGGGCAGATACGCAGTATTTT. Together with reference TRBV13 and TRBJ2-3, the CDR3 gives the full variable domain: AAGVIQSPRHLIKEKRETATLKCYPIPRHDTVYWYQQGPGQDPQFLISFYEKMQSDKGSIPDRFSAQQFSDYHSELNMSSLELGDSALYFCASSLVQGADTQYFGPGTRLTVL.

This clone appeared a single time. The chain recombines TRBV7-2 with TRBJ2-7, with TRBD2 identical over 11 bases. V lost 4 bases, J lost 7 bases, and 9 bases stayed unmatched. Germline V gives CDR1 SGHTA, CDR2 FQGNSA. The CDR3 is made up of 15 amino acids. This chain's CDR3 is CASSYLAGGVQEQYF. CDR3 in DNA: TGTGCCAGCAGCTATCTAGCGGGAGGCGTCCAGGAGCAGTACTTC.

The chain combines TRBV9 with TRBJ2-1; TRBD2 agrees at 8 bases. The CDR3 length is 15 residues. CDR1 and CDR2 from the germline V gene are SGDLS and YYNGEE. V lost 4 bases, J lost 7 bases, and 10 bases stayed unmatched. DNA of the CDR3: TGTGCCAGCAGCTCCCGAGCGGGAGTAGGGAATGAGCAGTTCTTC. Protein: CASSSRAGVGNEQFF.

The V gene is TRBV5-5, the J gene TRBJ2-7; D unresolved. The CDR3 covers 13 residues. Trimming stripped 6 bases from V and 8 bases from J, with 18 bases between. The germline V gene encodes CDR1 SGHKS and CDR2 YYEKEE (reference sequence). The CDR3 sequence is CASTQLGEVKQYF. For the CDR3, the DNA is TGTGCCAGCACCCAGCTTGGAGAGGTAAAGCAGTACTTC.